A selection of T cell receptor beta chains follows, all from one sample in a study of CDR3 diversity in severe acne. TCRdb reanalysed the PCR reads using MiXCR and keeps one entry per CDR3 protein. This repertoire shows more than 85,000 distinct CDR3 sequences, under 60% found once; its top ten account for about an eighth. Sequencing was performed on blood. Receptors were obtained from a male donor with acne. Each CDR3 is given with its conserved first and last residue. The D gene is left open where the match is weak. Clone size is shown for a subset of rows, as once, few, many or a class of expanded clone.

>TRBV10-3|TRBJ1-4|-|TRBD1
TGTGCCATCAGTGACGACAGGACAGGGGCGGAAAAACTGTTTTTT
CAISDDRTGAEKLFF
>TRBV25-1|TRBJ2-7|-|TRBD1
TGTGCCAGCAGTGGACAGGGGGCCCTCTACGAGCAGTACTTC
CASSGQGALYEQYF
>TRBV29-1|TRBJ1-1|-|-
TGCAGCGGAAGGGCGATGAACACTGAAGCTTTCTTT
CSGRAMNTEAFF
>TRBV5-5|TRBJ2-5|many|-
TGTGCCAGCAGCTTGGAGCTATTAAAAGAGACCCAGTACTTC
CASSLELLKETQYF
>TRBV11-1|TRBJ2-2|-|-
-
CASSPGTGPYEQYFGELFF
>TRBV2|TRBJ2-5|-|TRBD2
TGTGCCAGCAGTGTCGCTAGCGGGAGACGAAAAATAGACCAAGAGACCCAGTACTTC
CASSVASGRRKIDQETQYF
>TRBV25-1|TRBJ1-1|-|-
TGTGCCAGCAGTTTGGGGGACTCGAACACTGAAGCTTTCTTT
CASSLGDSNTEAFF
>TRBV7-8|TRBJ2-6|-|-
TGTGCCAGCAGCTTTGGTATCTCTGGGGCCAACGTCCTGACTTTC
CASSFGISGANVLTF
>TRBV9|TRBJ1-1|few|-
TGTGCCAGCAGCCAGGCCGGGATGAACACTGAAGCTTTCTTT
CASSQAGMNTEAFF
>TRBV24-1|TRBJ2-7|-|TRBD2
TGTGCCAGCACGGGGAGGGCCTTCTGTGAGCAGTACTTC
CASTGRAFCEQYF
>TRBV3-1|TRBJ1-2|-|TRBD1
TGTGCCAGCAGCCTAGGGACAGGGTCTTCTAACTATGGCTACACCTTC
CASSLGTGSSNYGYTF
>TRBV9|TRBJ2-5|-|-
TGTGCCAGCAGCGTAGTAGTCCCGCGGAACGAAGAGACCCAGTACTTC
CASSVVVPRNEETQYF
>TRBV25-1|TRBJ2-1|-|TRBD2
TGTGCCAGCGCGCCTAGCGGGAGTGGGGATGAGCAGTTCTTC
CASAPSGSGDEQFF
>TRBV9|TRBJ1-4|many|-
TGTGCCAGCAGCGTTCAAGGTCGGGAACTGTTTTTT
CASSVQGRELFF
>TRBV20-1|TRBJ2-7|medium-sized|-
TGCAGTGCTAGAGATCCCCTCGAGCAGTACTTC
CSARDPLEQYF
>TRBV20-1|TRBJ2-7|-|-
TGCAGTGCGACACGGGCTGGCTCATACGAGCAGTACTTC
CSATRAGSYEQYF
>TRBV9|TRBJ1-1|-|-
TGTGCCAGCAGCGAGACCCTTGTGAACACTGAAGCTTTCTTT
CASSETLVNTEAFF
>TRBV25-1|TRBJ2-5|-|-
TGTGCCAGCAGTGATTGGGACAACCAAGAGACCCAGTACTTC
CASSDWDNQETQYF
>TRBV5-1|TRBJ2-2|many|-
TGCGCCAGCAGCTTGGCTCGGGGCGACACCGGGGAGCTGTTTTTT
CASSLARGDTGELFF
>TRBV7-9|TRBJ2-6|-|TRBD1
TGTGCCAGCAACGCCATCCTTACAGGGGACGTCCTGACTTTC
CASNAILTGDVLTF
>TRBV24-1|TRBJ2-5|-|TRBD1
TGTGCCACCAGTGATGGGACAGGGGGACTTGAGACCCAGTACTTC
CATSDGTGGLETQYF
>TRBV5-1|TRBJ1-6|few|-
TGCGCCAGCGGCAGTGGAGCCCATTCACCCCTCCACTTT
CASGSGAHSPLHF
>TRBV29-1|TRBJ2-3|many|-
TGCAGCGTTGAAGGTACAGATACGCAGTATTTT
CSVEGTDTQYF
>TRBV14|TRBJ1-1|-|-
TGTGCCAGCAGCCAAGTCAGGGTCGGTGGCACTGAAGCTTTCTTT
CASSQVRVGGTEAFF
>TRBV7-9|TRBJ1-4|-|-
TGTGCCAGCAGCTGGGGACCGGGCCATAATGAAAAACTGTTTTTT
CASSWGPGHNEKLFF
>TRBV24-1|TRBJ2-7|-|-
TGTGCCACCAGTGATTTTGAGCAGTACTTC
CATSDFEQYF
>TRBV4-3|TRBJ2-5|-|TRBD1
TGCGCCAGCAGCCAAGGAGACAGGGAGTTGGAGACCCAGTACTTC
CASSQGDRELETQYF
>TRBV19|TRBJ2-7|once|TRBD2
TGTGCCAGTAGTGCACTAGCGGGGGGCGAGCAGTACTTC
CASSALAGGEQYF
>TRBV28|TRBJ1-1|many|-
TGTGCCAGCAGTTTGTTCAGGGACACTGAAGCTTTCTTT
CASSLFRDTEAFF
>TRBV20-1|TRBJ2-3|-|-
TGCAGTGCTGACGGGACTAGCACAGATACGCAGTATTTT
CSADGTSTDTQYF
>TRBV28|TRBJ1-1|-|-
TGTGCCAGCACCCTATTTAAGTCAGACAATGAAGCTTTCTTT
CASTLFKSDNEAFF